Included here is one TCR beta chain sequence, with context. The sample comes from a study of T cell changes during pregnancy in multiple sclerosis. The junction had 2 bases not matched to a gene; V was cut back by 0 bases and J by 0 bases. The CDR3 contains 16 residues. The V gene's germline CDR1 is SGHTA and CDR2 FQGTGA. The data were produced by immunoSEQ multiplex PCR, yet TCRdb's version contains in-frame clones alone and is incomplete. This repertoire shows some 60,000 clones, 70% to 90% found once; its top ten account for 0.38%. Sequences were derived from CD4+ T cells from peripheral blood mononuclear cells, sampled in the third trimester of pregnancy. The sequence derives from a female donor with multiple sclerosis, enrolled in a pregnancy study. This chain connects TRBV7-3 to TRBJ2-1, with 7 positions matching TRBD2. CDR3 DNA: TGTGCCAGCAGCTTAACCGGGGGGTCCTCCTACAATGAGCAGTTCTTC. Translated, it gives CASSLTGGSSYNEQFF. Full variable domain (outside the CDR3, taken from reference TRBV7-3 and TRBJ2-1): GAGVSQTPSNKVTEKGKYVELRCDPISGHTALYWYRQSLGQGPEFLIYFQGTGAADDSGLPNDRFFAVRPEGSVSTLKIQRTERGDSAVYLCASSLTGGSSYNEQFFGPGTRLTVL.